This T cell receptor beta chain was obtained from a study of blood T cell repertoires in COVID-19. CDR1 SGHNT and CDR2 YENEEA come from the germline V gene. This CDR3 has 15 residues. Trimming cost V 1 base and J 6 bases; bases outside gene matches: 4. The assay was immunoSEQ multiplex PCR, and TCRdb's table has in-frame clones only and misses some. The sample has under 250,000 clones, over 75% seen once. The V and J genes are TRBV11-3 and TRBJ2-2; 8 nucleotides line up with TRBD2. Sequenced sample: PBMCs or T cells enriched from blood (not recorded which). This TCR was recovered from a man aged 25-45 years with acute COVID-19. CDR3 sequence: CASSLATGGPGELFF. The CDR3 DNA sequence: TGTGCCAGCAGCTTAGCGACGGGGGGGCCCGGGGAGCTGTTTTTT. Using reference TRBV11-3 and TRBJ2-2 for the parts outside the CDR3, the full variable domain is EAGVVQSPRYKIIEKKQPVAFWCNPISGHNTLYWYLQNLGQGPELLIRYENEEAVDDSQLPKDRFSAERLKGVDSTLKIQPAELGDSAVYLCASSLATGGPGELFFGEGSRLTVL.